These 10 T cell receptor beta chains were all obtained from the same sample, sequenced in a study of blood T cell repertoires in COVID-19. The method was immunoSEQ multiplex PCR; TCRdb's version includes in-frame clones alone and lacks a portion of them. The sample holds roughly 130,000 clones, about 83% seen once. Sequenced sample: PBMCs or T cells enriched from blood (not recorded which). These receptors were obtained from a woman in her twenties or thirties who had recovered from COVID-19.

The chain couples TRBV28 to TRBJ1-5; D is uncertain. With 4 bases removed from V and 5 bases from J, the gap between germline ends came to 3 bases. Germline CDR1 and CDR2: MDHEN and SYDVKM. This CDR3 is 11 amino acids long. The CDR3 coding sequence is TGTGCCAGCAGTTCTTATCAGCCCCAGCATTTT. It translates to CASSSYQPQHF.

This clone was found once. The chain combines TRBV11-3 with TRBJ2-3; 9 bases agree with TRBD2. Germline V lookup: CDR1 SGHNT, CDR2 YENEEA. CDR3 length: 14 residues. Trimming at V came to 4 bases and at J to 6 bases, leaving 5 bases not matched to a gene. Written as DNA, the CDR3 is TGTGCCAGCAGCTCCGGACTAGCGAGGGATACGCAGTATTTT. Residues: CASSSGLARDTQYF.

This chain connects TRBV29-1 to TRBJ2-7; D possibly corresponds to TRBD1 (5 bases). The V end was cut by 6 bases, the J end by 3 bases, with 9 bases between. CDR1 SQVTM and CDR2 ANQGSEA come from the germline V gene. The CDR3 is 11 amino acids. CDR3 loop: CSVVQVYEQYF. CDR3 DNA sequence: TGCAGCGTCGTACAGGTCTACGAGCAGTACTTC.

V gene TRBV5-1 combines with J gene TRBJ2-5, with 9 bases matching TRBD2. The CDR3 is made up of 14 amino acids. CDR1 SGHRS and CDR2 YFSETQ come from the germline V gene. With 4 bases clipped from V and 5 bases from J, the junction kept 6 bases outside the gene matches. CDR3 region: CASSPGLAPETQYF. The CDR3 nucleotides are TGCGCCAGCAGCCCGGGACTAGCCCCGGAGACCCAGTACTTC.

This chain joins TRBV4-3 and TRBJ1-2; possible D gene TRBD1, 6 bases. Germline V CDR1 and CDR2: LGHNA, YSLEER. V was pared by 0 bases and J by 4 bases, with 21 bases between. The CDR3 runs 18 residues. CDR3 DNA sequence: TGCGCCAGCAGCCAAGAAGGGGGTACAGGGATTGGATTCTATGGCTACACCTTC. Amino acids: CASSQEGGTGIGFYGYTF.

The rearrangement joins TRBV7-2 to TRBJ2-1; a weak D match, TRBD1 (5 bases). CDR1 and CDR2 (germline): SGHTA, FQGNSA. The germline V and J ends were trimmed by 5 bases and 6 bases, with 20 bases remaining between them. The CDR3 totals 16 residues. This chain's CDR3 is CASSQAGAGTVNEQFF. The DNA of the CDR3 is TGTGCCAGCAGCCAGGCTGGGGCAGGAACGGTCAATGAGCAGTTCTTC.

The CDR3 is CASSIVAESYNEQFF. The CDR3 nucleotides read TGCGCCAGCAGCATCGTCGCGGAGAGCTACAATGAGCAGTTCTTC. The chain joins TRBV5-1 to TRBJ2-1, with no clear D. CDR1 is SGHRS, CDR2 YFSETQ, per germline. V shed 4 bases and J shed 3 bases, with 14 bases lying between them. The CDR3 runs to 15 residues.

The CDR3 loop is CASGTGYGYTF. CDR3 DNA sequence: TGCGCCAGCGGTACAGGCTATGGCTACACCTTC. The V gene is TRBV5-1, the J gene TRBJ1-2, with a weak D call TRBD1 (5 bases). The length of the CDR3 is 11 residues. From germline, CDR1 is SGHRS and CDR2 YFSETQ. Trimming cost V 7 bases and J 4 bases, with 8 bases left between them.

This chain uses TRBV6-4 with TRBJ2-1; the D is unclear. Trimming took off 0 bases at V and 7 bases at J, with 10 bases between the two ends. From germline, CDR1 is MRHNA and CDR2 SNTAGT. The CDR3 contains 14 residues. The CDR3 sequence: CASSDSNPGNEQFF. The CDR3 nucleotides are TGTGCCAGCAGTGACTCGAACCCCGGGAATGAGCAGTTCTTC.

The chain links TRBV28 to TRBJ1-6, with TRBD1 matching 8 bases. V trimming: 6 bases; J trimming: 5 bases; junction bases outside the gene matches: 6. Germline V gene sequence: CDR1 MDHEN, CDR2 SYDVKM. This CDR3 spans 15 amino acids. The chain's CDR3 is CASRLTGVNNSPLHF. Written as DNA, the CDR3 is TGTGCCAGCAGGTTGACAGGGGTTAATAATTCACCCCTCCACTTT.